This TCR beta chain was identified during a study of regulatory T cells in long-lasting Graves disease listed by TCRdb under 2021. Describing the broader study: In the newly diagnosed Graves' disease group, patients had been taking antithyroid drugs for less than 3 months. The study was conducted in China and was registered as a clinical trial. Peripheral blood TCR sequencing and RNA sequencing compared persistent Graves' disease patients with newly diagnosed Graves' disease patients. A total of roughly 35 samples underwent TCR sequencing: around 13 from persistent and approximately 20 from newly diagnosed Graves' disease patients. What the authors observed across the whole study: Patients with persistent disease shared more public clonotypes (around 2,500) than newly diagnosed patients did (nearly 1,000). Sequencing and analysis were restricted to the TCR beta chain. Persistent disease showed preferential use of TRBV28, TRBJ1-2 and TRBJ2-5, whereas newly diagnosed disease favored TRBV20-1 and TRBJ2-1. Compared with newly diagnosed patients, persistent Graves' disease patients had lower TCR Shannon entropy and fewer highly expanded clones, which suggests clonal expansion. The authors noted that the small sample size was a limitation that may lower accuracy. Only peripheral blood was studied, because thyroid tissue, the primary lesion, was inaccessible.

The CDR3 spans 18 residues, from the cysteine through the phenylalanine. The entry retains the CDR3 DNA only, 54 bases that are in frame from base 1. V is cut back by 0 bases and J by 4 bases, with 9 bases in the junction unmatched. Based on the germline V gene, the CDR1 and CDR2 sequences are ENHRY and SYGVKD. What the time point label conveys for this sample: newly diagnosed GD, antithyroid drugs for less than 3 months. For both TCR sequencing and RNA sequencing, RNA was extracted from PBMCs using TRIzol. The diagnosis of Graves' disease was made according to American Thyroid Association guidelines. Recruitment of patients was carried out at an endocrinology department in Xi'an, China. Each patient gave around 9 milliliters of peripheral blood, collected in an EDTA anticoagulant tube. Ficoll Paque Plus density gradient separation was used to isolate PBMCs, and no further T cell sorting was done. An Agilent 2100 Bioanalyzer and agarose gel were used to check RNA quality, while a NanoDrop 2000 measured RNA concentration.

At least ten counts were recorded for this clonotype. Its antigen has not been determined. It has no much larger one-base neighbor in the sample; base qualities were not kept. Libraries were built with multiplex PCR. Sequencing used an Illumina HiSeq 4000. TCR beta libraries were built with iRepertoire HTBI primers and Arm-PCR amplification of CDR3 regions. Before sequencing, the PCR products underwent gel purification. Processing in the source paper ran as follows. Gene usage analysis of CDR3 amino acid clonotypes relied on the 55 to 80 TRBV and about 15 TRBJ segments identified across samples. COPE and FqMerger were used to merge filtered high-quality paired reads into contigs. BLAST was used to align contigs to the IMGT TRBV, TRBD and TRBJ reference genes, and CDR3 was defined following IMGT. Any clonotype with a frequency above 0.1% was counted as a highly expanded clone. Shannon entropy served as the measure of repertoire diversity, while the Gini coefficient captured V-J evenness. Public clonotypes were defined as clonotypes shared by more than one individual. The raw public reads went through TCRdb reprocessing: fastp at Q25, MiXCR clone calling, in-frame beta chains kept. Every distinct CDR3 protein forms one entry, paired with its most common genes and DNA. The V and J calls were not made by the authors but by TCRdb's processing. The sample contains 440,000 or so distinct CDR3 sequences, 14% to 15% of them found a single time. 16% of the sample comes from the top ten.

These data were also reused for a study on T cells in Graves' hyperthyroidism and ophthalmopathy. Per that second paper: A patient counted as having stable Graves' hyperthyroidism if no progression to ophthalmopathy occurred over 18 months of follow-up. Hyperthyroidism patients were newly diagnosed, had a disease duration of under 2 months, and were aged 18 to 65 years. Patients with uncontrolled infections, other autoimmune diseases, pregnancy or lactation were excluded. Diagnoses were established on the basis of clinical symptoms, serum thyroxine and TRAb, thyroid ultrasound, and orbital computed tomography. For the first round of RT-PCR on the TCR CDR3, the HTBI primer set was used together with the Qiagen OneStep RT-PCR kit. Most expanded thyroid clonotypes (frequency above 0.001) were also detected in blood, suggesting blood repertoires may reflect thyroid immune responses. Ophthalmopathy was separated from stable hyperthyroidism by a 13 V-J signature model, with 85% to 90% sensitivity and 81% to 82% specificity obtained in cross-validation and 80%/75% obtained in testing. During validation, the model predicted progression to ophthalmopathy a median of roughly six months ahead of onset, with around 70% sensitivity and about 72% specificity. To identify TCR V-J signatures that set the groups apart, the researchers used a discovery cohort of 100 patients, made up of about 44 with Graves' ophthalmopathy and some 56 with stable Graves' hyperthyroidism. Prospective prediction of ophthalmopathy was tested in an independent validation cohort of 18 to 20 hyperthyroidism patients and some 17 patients who later progressed to ophthalmopathy. The roughly 99 discovery patients were divided at random into training and test sets in a 7:3 ratio. In addition, the study compared T-cell repertoires in thyroid tissue and in blood from five to seven Graves' hyperthyroidism patients. After blood sampling, hyperthyroidism patients were treated with methimazole at a starting dose of 30 mg daily, and ophthalmopathy patients were treated with high-dose intravenous methylprednisolone. The libraries were constructed in a second round of multiplex PCR and then size-selected and purified. Paired-end sequencing of the libraries was performed with 100 bp reads on an Illumina HiSeq2000. SOAPnuke was used to process the raw data, with reads discarded if the reads contained adapters or uncalled bases, had a mean Phred below 15, or lacked an exact constant-primer or identifier match. High-quality paired reads were merged using COPE v1.2.5, and each unique nucleotide sequence was defined as a clonotype. Clonotypes were aligned to IMGT TRBV, TRBD and TRBJ reference segments using MiTCR v1.1. Only V-J combinations with frequency above 0.0001, covering 99.2% of repertoires, were analysed. A TCS score was defined as the ratio of F50 (clonal expansion) to E x V (chaos), with BLOSUM62-based TCRdist applied between CDR3 peptides within each V-J. Welch's t-statistics and random forest reduced 500 to 650 V-J features to about 13, which were used in a naive Bayes classifier (R e1071). No statistical method was used to set the sample size in advance, and investigators knew the group allocation. According to the paper, TCR Vbeta CDR3 sequencing was carried out on 135 peripheral blood samples, which came from over 40 ophthalmopathy, approximately 72 hyperthyroidism and approximately 17 progressor patients.

The chain employs TRBV10-3 and TRBJ2-1, with TRBD2 identical over 10 junction bases. The receptor was derived from a woman under 40 with Graves disease. Donor details come from another sample of the same person, matched by shared clones. This specimen consisted of peripheral blood mononuclear cells (PBMCs), obtained at new diagnosis, from a patient treated with antithyroid drugs. The nucleotide sequence reads TGTGCCATCAGTGAGTCACGGCTAGCGGGAGTATCTTACAATGAGCAGTTCTTC. This sequence encodes CAISESRLAGVSYNEQFF.